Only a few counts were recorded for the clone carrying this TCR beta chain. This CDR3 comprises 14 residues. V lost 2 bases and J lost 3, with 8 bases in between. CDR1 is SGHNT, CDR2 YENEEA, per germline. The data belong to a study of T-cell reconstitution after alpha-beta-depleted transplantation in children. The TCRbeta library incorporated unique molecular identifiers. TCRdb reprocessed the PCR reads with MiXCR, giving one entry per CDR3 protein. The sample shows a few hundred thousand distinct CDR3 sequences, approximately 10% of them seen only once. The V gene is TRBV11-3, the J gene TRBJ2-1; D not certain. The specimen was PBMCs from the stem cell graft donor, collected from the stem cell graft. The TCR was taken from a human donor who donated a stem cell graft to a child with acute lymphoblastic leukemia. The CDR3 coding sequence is TGTGCCAGCAGCTTATGGGGTAGCTACAATGAGCAGTTCTTC. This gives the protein CASSLWGSYNEQFF.